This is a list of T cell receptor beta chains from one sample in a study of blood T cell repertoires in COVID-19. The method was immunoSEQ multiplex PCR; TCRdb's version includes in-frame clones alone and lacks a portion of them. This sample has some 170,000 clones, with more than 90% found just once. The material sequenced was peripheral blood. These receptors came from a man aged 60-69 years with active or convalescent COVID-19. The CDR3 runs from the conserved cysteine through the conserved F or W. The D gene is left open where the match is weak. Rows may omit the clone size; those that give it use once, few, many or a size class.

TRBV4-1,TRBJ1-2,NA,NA,CASSQDSSFYGYTF,TGCGCCAGCAGCCAAGATTCTAGCTTCTATGGCTACACCTTC
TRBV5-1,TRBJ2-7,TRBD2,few,CATTLAGRGDEQYF,TGCGCCACCACGCTTGCGGGGCGGGGGGATGAGCAGTACTTC
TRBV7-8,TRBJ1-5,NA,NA,CASSLGQSNQPQHF,TGTGCCAGCAGCTTAGGGCAGTCCAATCAGCCCCAGCATTTT
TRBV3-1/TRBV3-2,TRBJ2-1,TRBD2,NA,CASTRAGGPGNEQFF,TGTGCCAGCACCAGAGCGGGGGGGCCGGGTAATGAGCAGTTCTTC
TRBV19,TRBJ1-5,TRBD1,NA,CASQDQGAFHNQPQHF,TGTGCCAGTCAAGACCAGGGGGCGTTCCACAATCAGCCCCAGCATTTT
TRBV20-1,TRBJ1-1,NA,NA,CSASPRGRGMNTEAFF,TGCAGTGCTAGTCCTCGAGGCCGGGGGATGAACACTGAAGCTTTCTTT
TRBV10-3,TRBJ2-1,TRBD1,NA,CAISQSAGQGTNEQFF,TGTGCCATCAGCCAATCGGCGGGACAGGGGACGAATGAGCAGTTCTTC
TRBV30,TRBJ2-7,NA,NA,CAWSRDIYEQYF,TGTGCCTGGAGTCGGGACATCTACGAGCAGTACTTC
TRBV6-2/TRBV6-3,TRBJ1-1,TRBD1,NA,CASSYGETGDEAFF,TGTGCCAGCAGTTACGGGGAGACAGGGGATGAAGCTTTCTTT
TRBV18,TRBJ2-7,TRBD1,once,CASSGDRGVYVEQYF,TGTGCCAGCTCAGGGGACAGGGGGGTCTACGTGGAGCAGTACTTC
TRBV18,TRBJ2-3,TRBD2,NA,CASSPPRLGAGGTDTQYF,TGTGCCAGCTCACCACCCCGCCTTGGGGCGGGAGGCACAGATACGCAGTATTTT
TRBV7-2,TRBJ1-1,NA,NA,CASSLQTENTEAFF,TGTGCCAGCAGCTTGCAAACAGAGAACACTGAAGCTTTCTTT
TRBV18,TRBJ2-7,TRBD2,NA,CASSPPSSGMPSNEQYF,TGTGCCAGCTCACCACCGTCTAGCGGGATGCCCTCGAACGAGCAGTACTTC
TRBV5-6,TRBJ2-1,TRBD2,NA,CASRRSGRASYEQFF,TGTGCCAGCAGACGTAGCGGGAGGGCCAGCTATGAGCAGTTCTTC
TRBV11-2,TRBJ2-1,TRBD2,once,CASSLVGSASGIYNEQFF,TGTGCCAGCAGCTTAGTGGGTTCGGCTAGCGGGATTTACAATGAGCAGTTCTTC
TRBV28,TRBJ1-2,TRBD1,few,CASSLGGTGLFGYTF,TGTGCCAGCAGTCTAGGTGGGACAGGGCTTTTTGGCTACACCTTC
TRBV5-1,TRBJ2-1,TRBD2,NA,CASSYGTSRNNEQFF,TGCGCCAGCAGCTACGGGACTAGCAGAAACAATGAGCAGTTCTTC
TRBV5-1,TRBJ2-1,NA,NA,CASSLDNSPGNEQFF,TGCGCCAGCAGCTTAGATAACTCTCCGGGCAATGAGCAGTTCTTC
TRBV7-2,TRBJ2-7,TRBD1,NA,CASSVGTVREQYF,TGTGCCAGCAGCGTGGGGACAGTTCGCGAGCAGTACTTC
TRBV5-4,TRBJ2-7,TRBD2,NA,CAIGTSGGPAYEQYF,TGTGCCATAGGGACTAGCGGGGGACCAGCCTACGAGCAGTACTTC
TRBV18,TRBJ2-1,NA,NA,CASSPQLSSYNEQFF,TGTGCCAGCTCACCCCAACTTTCCTCCTACAATGAGCAGTTCTTC
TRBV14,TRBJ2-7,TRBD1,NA,CASGDRGFYEQYF,TGTGCCAGCGGCGACAGGGGGTTCTACGAGCAGTACTTC
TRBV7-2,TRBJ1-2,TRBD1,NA,CASRLDRGSGYTF,TGTGCCAGCAGATTAGACAGGGGCAGTGGCTACACCTTC
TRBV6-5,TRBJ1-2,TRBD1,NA,CASSYSAQGGGYGYTF,TGTGCCAGCAGTTACTCGGCCCAGGGGGGTGGCTATGGCTACACCTTC
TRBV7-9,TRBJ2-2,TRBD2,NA,CASSERGGRAPESTGELFF,TGTGCCAGCAGCGAACGGGGGGGCAGGGCCCCAGAGAGCACCGGGGAGCTGTTTTTT
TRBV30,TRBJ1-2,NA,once,CAWSVQGMPSF,TGTGCCTGGAGTGTACAGGGCATGCCTTCCTTC
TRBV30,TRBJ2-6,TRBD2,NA,CAWSPSGSSGANVLTF,TGTGCCTGGAGTCCTAGCGGGAGCTCTGGGGCCAACGTCCTGACTTTC
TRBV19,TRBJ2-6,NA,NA,CASSAGANVLTF,TGTGCCAGTAGTGCGGGGGCCAACGTCCTGACTTTC
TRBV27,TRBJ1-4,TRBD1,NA,CASSLGQGANEKLFF,TGTGCCAGCAGTCTGGGACAGGGGGCTAATGAAAAACTGTTTTTT
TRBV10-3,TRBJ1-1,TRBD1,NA,CAISGGGGTPLTEAFF,TGTGCCATCAGTGGAGGAGGGGGCACTCCACTCACTGAAGCTTTCTTT
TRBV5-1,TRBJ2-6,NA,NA,CASSPGHYSGANVLTF,TGCGCCAGCAGCCCCGGACACTACTCTGGGGCCAACGTCCTGACTTTC
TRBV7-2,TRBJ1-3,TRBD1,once,CASSWDSSGNTIYF,TGTGCCAGCAGCTGGGACAGCTCTGGAAACACCATATATTTT
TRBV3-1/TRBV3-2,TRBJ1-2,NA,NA,CASSHGGTGGYTF,TGTGCCAGCAGCCACGGGGGAACGGGGGGCTACACCTTC
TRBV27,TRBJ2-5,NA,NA,CASSLLGTTYQETQYF,TGTGCCAGCAGTTTATTAGGGACAACGTACCAAGAGACCCAGTACTTC
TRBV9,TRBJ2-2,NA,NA,CASSVPPTNTGELFF,TGTGCCAGCAGCGTACCCCCAACGAACACCGGGGAGCTGTTTTTT
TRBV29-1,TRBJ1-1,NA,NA,CSVESAGTEAFF,TGCAGCGTTGAATCGGCGGGGACTGAAGCTTTCTTT
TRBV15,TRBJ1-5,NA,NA,CATSRDQGINQPQHF,TGTGCCACCAGCAGAGATCAGGGGATCAATCAGCCCCAGCATTTT
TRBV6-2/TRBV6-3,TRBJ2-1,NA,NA,CASSYSLGTYNEQFF,TGTGCCAGCAGTTACTCGTTGGGGACATACAATGAGCAGTTCTTC
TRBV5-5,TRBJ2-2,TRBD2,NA,CASSLVASGTGELFF,TGTGCCAGCAGCTTGGTGGCTAGCGGCACCGGGGAGCTGTTTTTT
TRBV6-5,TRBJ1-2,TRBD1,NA,CASSPEGTADYGYTF,TGTGCCAGCAGCCCGGAAGGGACAGCGGACTATGGCTACACCTTC
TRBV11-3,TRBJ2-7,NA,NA,CASSLNRDGEQYF,TGTGCCAGCAGCTTAAACAGGGATGGGGAGCAGTACTTC
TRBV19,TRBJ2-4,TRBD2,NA,CASSKREGAKNIQYF,TGTGCCAGTAGTAAACGGGAGGGGGCCAAAAACATTCAGTACTTC
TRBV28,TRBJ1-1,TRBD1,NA,CASSYQGGGRNTEAFF,TGTGCCAGCAGTTACCAGGGGGGCGGAAGGAACACTGAAGCTTTCTTT
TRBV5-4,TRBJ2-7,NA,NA,CASSISGMGEQYF,TGTGCCAGCAGCATTTCAGGGATGGGCGAGCAGTACTTC
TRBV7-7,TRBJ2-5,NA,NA,CASSFGLPGQQETQYF,TGTGCCAGCAGCTTTGGACTACCGGGACAGCAAGAGACCCAGTACTTC
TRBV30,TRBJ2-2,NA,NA,CARQNTGELFF,TGTGCCCGACAGAACACCGGGGAGCTGTTTTTT
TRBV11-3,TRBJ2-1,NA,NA,CASSLGEEQFF,TGTGCCAGCAGCTTAGGCGAGGAGCAGTTCTTC
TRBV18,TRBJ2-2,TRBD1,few,CASSATGGGTGELFF,TGTGCCAGCTCAGCGACAGGGGGAGGCACCGGGGAGCTGTTTTTT
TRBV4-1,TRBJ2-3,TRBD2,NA,CASSQLRGVAGLGTDTQYF,TGCGCCAGCAGCCAACTGAGGGGGGTAGCGGGGTTGGGTACAGATACGCAGTATTTT
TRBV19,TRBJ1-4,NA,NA,CASKRGAAIEKLFF,TGTGCCAGTAAAAGGGGTGCCGCAATTGAAAAACTGTTTTTT
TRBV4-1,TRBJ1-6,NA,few,CASSQVPIPLSSYNSPLHF,TGCGCCAGCAGCCAAGTCCCAATTCCACTGAGCTCCTATAATTCACCCCTCCACTTT
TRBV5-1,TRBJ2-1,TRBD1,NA,CASSPTGGGQFF,TGCGCCAGCAGTCCCACAGGGGGCGGGCAGTTCTTC
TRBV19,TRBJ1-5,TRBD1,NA,CASSPRGQGHQPQHF,TGTGCCAGTAGTCCTCGGGGACAGGGACATCAGCCCCAGCATTTT
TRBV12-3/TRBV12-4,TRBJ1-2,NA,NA,CASSSQAANGYTF,TGTGCCAGCAGTTCACAGGCGGCAAATGGCTACACCTTC
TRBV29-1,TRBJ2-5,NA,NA,CSVPPWGGNQETQYF,TGCAGCGTCCCACCTTGGGGCGGTAACCAAGAGACCCAGTACTTC